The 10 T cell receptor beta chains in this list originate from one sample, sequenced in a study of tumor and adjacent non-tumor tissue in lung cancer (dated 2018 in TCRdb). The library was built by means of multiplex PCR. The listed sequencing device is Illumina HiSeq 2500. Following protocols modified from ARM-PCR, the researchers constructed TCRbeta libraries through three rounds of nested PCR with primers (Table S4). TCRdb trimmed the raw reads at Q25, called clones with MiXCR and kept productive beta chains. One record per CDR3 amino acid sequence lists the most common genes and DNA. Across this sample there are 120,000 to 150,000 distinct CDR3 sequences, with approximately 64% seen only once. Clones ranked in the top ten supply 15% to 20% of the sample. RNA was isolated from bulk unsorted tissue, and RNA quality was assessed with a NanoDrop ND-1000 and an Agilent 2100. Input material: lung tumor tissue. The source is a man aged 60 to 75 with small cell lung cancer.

CDR3 bases: TGCAGTGCCCAACAGGTTGCAGGGGGCAACTACGAGCAGTACTTC. Translated: CSAQQVAGGNYEQYF. The gene calls are TRBV20-1 and TRBJ2-7; 8 positions match TRBD1. The CDR3 has 15 residues. Germline trimming cut 6 bases from V and 3 bases from J; bases unmatched to any gene: 13. CDR1 and CDR2 from the germline V gene are DFQATT and SNEGSKA (reference sequence).

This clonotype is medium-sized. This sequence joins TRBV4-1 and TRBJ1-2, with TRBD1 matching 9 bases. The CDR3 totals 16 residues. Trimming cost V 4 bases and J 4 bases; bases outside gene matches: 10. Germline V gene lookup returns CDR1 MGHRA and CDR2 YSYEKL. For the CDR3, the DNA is TGCGCCAGCAGCCCATCCGGGACAGGGTTTAGCTATGGCTACACCTTC. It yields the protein CASSPSGTGFSYGYTF.

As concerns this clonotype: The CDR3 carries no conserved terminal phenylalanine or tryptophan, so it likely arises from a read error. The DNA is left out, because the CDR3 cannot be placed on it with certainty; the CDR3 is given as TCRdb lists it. The CDR3 region is CASSKEGGIEALY. The genes are TRBV11-3 and TRBJ1-1. CDR1 SGHNT and CDR2 YENEEA come from the germline V gene. Inclusive of both ends, the CDR3 amounts to 13 amino acids.

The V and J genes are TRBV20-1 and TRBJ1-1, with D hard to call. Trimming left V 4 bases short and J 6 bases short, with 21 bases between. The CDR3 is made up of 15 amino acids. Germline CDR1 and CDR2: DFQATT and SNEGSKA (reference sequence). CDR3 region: CSAIDGFKGLPEAFF. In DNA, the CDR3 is TGCAGTGCTATAGATGGTTTCAAGGGCTTACCTGAAGCTTTCTTT.

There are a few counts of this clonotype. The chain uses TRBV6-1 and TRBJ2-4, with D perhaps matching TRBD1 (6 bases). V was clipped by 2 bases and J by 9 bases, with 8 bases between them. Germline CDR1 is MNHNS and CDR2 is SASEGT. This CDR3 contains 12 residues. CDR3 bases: TGTGCCAGCAGTGAACAGGGGAGCATTCAGTACTTC. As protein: CASSEQGSIQYF.

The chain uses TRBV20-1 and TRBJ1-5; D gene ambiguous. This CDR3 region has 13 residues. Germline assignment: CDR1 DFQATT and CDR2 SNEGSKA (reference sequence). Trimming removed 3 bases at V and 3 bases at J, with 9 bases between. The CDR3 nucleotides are TGCAGTGCTAGCCGTGCTAACAATCAGCCCCAGCATTTT. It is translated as CSASRANNQPQHF.

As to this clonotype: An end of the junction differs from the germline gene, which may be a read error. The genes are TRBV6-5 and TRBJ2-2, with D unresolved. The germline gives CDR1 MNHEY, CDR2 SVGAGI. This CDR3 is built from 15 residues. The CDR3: CVSRGVGPNTVELFF. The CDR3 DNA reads TGTGTCAGCCGCGGCGTGGGTCCGAACACCGTGGAGCTGTTTTTT.

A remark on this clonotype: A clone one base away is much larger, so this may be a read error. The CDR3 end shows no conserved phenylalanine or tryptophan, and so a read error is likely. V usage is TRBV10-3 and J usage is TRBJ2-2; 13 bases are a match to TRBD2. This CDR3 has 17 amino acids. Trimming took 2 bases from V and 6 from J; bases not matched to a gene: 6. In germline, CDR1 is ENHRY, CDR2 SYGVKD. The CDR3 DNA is TGTGCCATCAGTGAGCTGGAGGGACTAGCGGGACCCGGGGAGCTGTTTCTT. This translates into CAISELEGLAGPGELFL.

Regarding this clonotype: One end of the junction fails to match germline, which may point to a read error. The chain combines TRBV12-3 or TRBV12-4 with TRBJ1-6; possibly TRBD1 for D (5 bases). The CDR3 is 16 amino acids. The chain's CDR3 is CATSSNRDGDNSPLHF. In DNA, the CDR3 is TGTGCCACCAGTTCCAACCGGGACGGAGATAATTCACCCCTCCACTTT.

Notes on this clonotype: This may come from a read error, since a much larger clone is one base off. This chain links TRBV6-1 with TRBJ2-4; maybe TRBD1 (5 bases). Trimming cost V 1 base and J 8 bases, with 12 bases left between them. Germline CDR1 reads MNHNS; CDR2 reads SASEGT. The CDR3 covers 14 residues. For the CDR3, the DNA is TGTGCCAGCAGTGAAGTGGTCAGGGTGGACATTCAGTACTTC. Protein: CASSEVVRVDIQYF.